What follows describes a single T cell receptor beta chain. Each donor's blood draw was roughly 10 milliliters of peripheral blood. The entry originates in a study of blood T cells in healthy people across ages. J gave up 6 bases and V 7 bases, and 10 bases lay outside the gene matches. CDR1 and CDR2 (germline): WSHSY, SAAADI. This CDR3 is 14 amino acids long. Primed by a sample-barcoded 5' primer and a J-beta primer mix, a second PCR proceeded for 7 to 11 cycles. TCRdb itself ran the 5' RACE reads through MiXCR, one entry per CDR3 protein. The data hold around 800,000 distinct CDR3 sequences, with 35% to 50% observed a single time.

Input material: blood. The rearrangement joins TRBV10-2 to TRBJ2-7, with 9 bases that match TRBD2. This TCR derives from an elderly man in good health. The CDR3 coding sequence is TGCGCCAGCACGCTAGCGGGGACCGTCGGCGAGCAGTACTTC. It yields the protein CASTLAGTVGEQYF.